The 20 T cell receptor beta chains listed next were all sequenced from one sample in a study of beta chain features in type 1 diabetes. As every portion of the isolated RNA was reverse transcribed, the sequencing read expressed TCRB transcripts. Sequenced by immunoSEQ multiplex PCR; TCRdb stores in-frame clones only, minus some. The sample yields 250,000 to 400,000 clones, around 13% seen once. The sequenced sample was central memory CD4+ T cells from blood. The receptors were sampled from a young man in good health.

The chain uses TRBV4-3 and TRBJ1-3; tentatively, D is TRBD1 (5 bases). Germline V lookup: CDR1 LGHNA, CDR2 YSLEER. The V end lost 1 base, the J end lost 0 bases, and 10 bases lay between the germline ends. This CDR3 spans 16 amino acids. CDR3 sequence reads: CASSQGRQPSGNTIYF. CDR3 nucleotides: TGCGCCAGCAGCCAAGGCCGACAGCCCTCTGGAAACACCATATATTTT.

This chain joins TRBV10-1 and TRBJ2-3, with D unresolved. V dropped 2 bases and J dropped 4 bases, with 10 bases sitting between them. The germline V gene encodes CDR1 WNHNN and CDR2 SYGVQD (reference sequence). The CDR3 is 14 amino acids. The CDR3 DNA sequence: TGCGCCAGCAGTGAGCGGTCGGCGGCAGATACGCAGTATTTT. Protein: CASSERSAADTQYF.

This clone has a handful of counts. The rearrangement joins TRBV9 to TRBJ2-1; TRBD2 matches 10 bases. The V segment lost 3 bases and the J segment 7 bases; nucleotides outside the gene matches: 16. The length of the CDR3 is 18 residues. Per germline, CDR1 SGDLS and CDR2 YYNGEE. The CDR3: CASSGDGASGRKGNEQFF. The CDR3 DNA is TGTGCCAGCAGCGGCGACGGGGCTAGCGGGAGAAAGGGTAATGAGCAGTTCTTC.

Many counts were recorded for this clone. The J gene is TRBJ2-3, the V gene TRBV11-2; D may be TRBD2 (6 bases). The CDR3 consists of 11 residues. Germline assignment: CDR1 SGHAT and CDR2 FQNNGV. The V and J ends lost 6 bases and 6 bases respectively, with 7 bases between them. The CDR3 spells CASRSGDTQYF. CDR3 DNA sequence: TGTGCCAGCAGAAGCGGGGATACGCAGTATTTT. The entire variable domain, with the rest obtained from reference TRBV11-2 and TRBJ2-3, is as follows: EAGVAQSPRYKIIEKRQSVAFWCNPISGHATLYWYQQILGQGPKLLIQFQNNGVVDDSQLPKDRFSAERLKGVDSTLKIQPAKLEDSAVYLCASRSGDTQYFGPGTRLTVL.

This clone was found a few times. The V and J genes are TRBV5-6 and TRBJ1-5, with D hard to call. Trimming took off 0 bases at V and 9 bases at J, with 13 bases between the two ends. Germline V gene sequence: CDR1 SGHDT, CDR2 YYEEEE. This CDR3 has 14 residues. The CDR3 bases are TGTGCCAGCAGCTTGGGAGGGTCTCGGCGGCCCCAGCATTTT. Amino acids: CASSLGGSRRPQHF.

This chain joins TRBV11-1 and TRBJ2-1; D tentatively fits TRBD1 or TRBD2 (5 bases each). Per germline, CDR1 SGHAT and CDR2 FQDESV (reference sequence). The CDR3 extends over 14 amino acids. Trimming took 5 bases from V and 8 from J, leaving 16 bases between them. For the CDR3, the DNA is TGTGCCAGCAGCAAACCCCGGGACGCCGATGAGCAGTTCTTC. Translating it yields CASSKPRDADEQFF.

This chain links TRBV2 with TRBJ1-2; 7 bases are shared with TRBD1. The CDR3 has 14 residues. Germline assignment: CDR1 SNHLY and CDR2 FYNNEI. The V and J ends lost 2 bases and 8 bases, in that order; junction bases with no gene match: 8. The CDR3 region is CASSEQGQGVGYTF. The DNA for the CDR3 is TGTGCCAGCAGTGAACAGGGCCAGGGGGTGGGCTACACCTTC. The full variable domain, rest sourced from reference TRBV2 and TRBJ1-2, is EPEVTQTPSHQVTQMGQEVILRCVPISNHLYFYWYRQILGQKVEFLVSFYNNEISEKSEIFDDQFSVERPDGSNFTLKIRSTKLEDSAMYFCASSEQGQGVGYTFGSGTRLTVV.

The chain couples TRBV30 to TRBJ1-6; D perhaps matches TRBD1 (6 bases). CDR1 is GTSNPN and CDR2 is SVGIG in the germline V gene (reference sequence). The CDR3 is made up of 12 amino acids. Trimming removed 4 bases from V and 10 bases from J, with 11 bases in between. The CDR3 here is CAWNREKSPLHF. CDR3 bases: TGTGCCTGGAACAGGGAGAAGTCACCCCTCCACTTT.

This sequence joins TRBV30 and TRBJ2-5; 10 bases align to TRBD2. CDR3 length: 14 amino acids. With V trimmed by 5 bases and J by 4 bases, 7 bases remained unmatched. Germline V gene sequence: CDR1 GTSNPN, CDR2 SVGIG (reference sequence). CDR3 DNA sequence: TGTGCCTGGGCCGTAGCGGGAGGAGTAGAGACCCAGTACTTC. Translation gives CAWAVAGGVETQYF.

This clone was counted at least ten times. The chain recombines TRBV15 with TRBJ2-5; D not resolved. Germline V CDR1 and CDR2: LNHNV, YYDKDF (reference sequence). V shed 5 bases and J shed 7 bases, with 11 bases lying between them. The CDR3 consists of 12 residues. The CDR3 DNA follows: TGTGCCACCAGCCTTCTCGACGGGACCCAGTACTTC. This encodes CATSLLDGTQYF.

The chain couples TRBV6-1 to TRBJ2-5; 9 nucleotides match TRBD1. J lost 5 bases, V lost 0 bases, and 7 bases had no gene match. Per germline, CDR1 MNHNS and CDR2 SASEGT. The CDR3 spans 16 residues. CDR3 sequence: CASSEALQGAGETQYF. The CDR3 DNA sequence: TGTGCCAGCAGTGAAGCGCTACAGGGGGCTGGGGAGACCCAGTACTTC.

V usage is TRBV5-1 and J usage is TRBJ1-3, with 7 bases aligning to TRBD1. Losses at the gene ends were 1 base for V and 0 bases for J; bases not matched to a gene: 7. The CDR3 length is 17 residues. Germline CDR1 and CDR2: SGHRS and YFSETQ. The CDR3 DNA sequence: TGCGCCAGCAGCTTGACGGGACAGAAGAGCTCTGGAAACACCATATATTTT. This gives the protein CASSLTGQKSSGNTIYF.

To note about this clone: Other nucleotide sequences from this sample produce the same CDR3. V gene TRBV6-5 combines with J gene TRBJ2-7, with D perhaps matching TRBD2 (5 bases). Germline V gene sequence: CDR1 MNHEY, CDR2 SVGAGI. The V end was cut by 5 bases, the J end by 3 bases, with 8 bases between. The CDR3 has 12 residues. The CDR3 region is CASSQGSYEQYF. Written as DNA, the CDR3 is TGTGCCAGCAGTCAAGGGAGCTACGAGCAGTACTTC.

The chain recombines TRBV9 with TRBJ1-2; TRBD1 aligns across 7 bases. CDR3 length: 14 residues. Unmatched junction bases numbered 7, after V lost 0 bases and J lost 8 bases. Germline V gene sequence: CDR1 SGDLS, CDR2 YYNGEE. The CDR3 DNA follows: TGTGCCAGCAGCGTAGTAGTCACAGGGGACGGCTACACCTTC. This codes for CASSVVVTGDGYTF.

V usage is TRBV15 and J usage is TRBJ2-7, with D tentatively TRBD2 (6 bases). Germline assignment: CDR1 LNHNV and CDR2 YYDKDF (reference sequence). This CDR3 region has 14 residues. The ends were cut back, 4 bases at V and 0 bases at J, with 10 bases in the middle. For the CDR3, the DNA is TGTGCCACCAGCAACCGCGGGGCCTCCTACGAGCAGTACGTC. Protein sequence: CATSNRGASYEQYV.

This clone turned up a few times. The gene calls are TRBV6-6 and TRBJ1-1, with D uncertain. CDR1 and CDR2 (germline): MNHNY, SVGAGI (reference sequence). V was cut by 5 bases and J by 4 bases, with 14 bases left in between. There are 14 residues in the CDR3. CDR3 nucleotides: TGTGCCAGCAGTCCCGGACCGCCGGGCACTGAAGCTTTCTTT. Protein: CASSPGPPGTEAFF.

This clone has at least ten counts. This rearrangement joins TRBV14 to TRBJ2-3; possibly TRBD1 for D (5 bases). Trimming left V 6 bases short and J 4 bases short, with 11 bases between. The CDR3 spans 13 residues. Germline lookup yields CDR1 SGHDN and CDR2 FVKESK. The CDR3 coding sequence is TGTGCCAGCAGTGTCTGGGGCGCAGATACGCAGTATTTT. Protein sequence: CASSVWGADTQYF.

The rearrangement links TRBV12-5 to TRBJ2-2; D not certain. Trimming removed 6 bases at V and 6 bases at J, with 11 bases between. The CDR3 is 13 residues long. CDR1 is LGHNT and CDR2 is FRNRAP in the germline V gene. CDR3 in amino acids: CASGLILAGELFF. The DNA for the CDR3 is TGTGCTAGTGGACTTATATTGGCCGGGGAGCTGTTTTTT.

The chain couples TRBV4-3 to TRBJ1-2, with D unclear. Germline assignment: CDR1 LGHNA and CDR2 YSLEER. The CDR3 contains 14 residues. V lost 0 bases and J 8 bases, leaving 13 bases between the germline ends. The CDR3 DNA reads TGCGCCAGCAGCCAAGATCATGCTGGGTGGGGCTACACCTTC. It specifies CASSQDHAGWGYTF.

As regards this clone: Given a much more abundant clone one base away, this may be a read error. The chain uses TRBV6-1 and TRBJ2-3, with D perhaps TRBD2 (5 bases). The CDR3 loop spans 12 amino acids. Germline loops: CDR1 MNHNS, CDR2 SASEGT. V was cut by 6 bases and J by 1 base, with 5 bases left in between. The CDR3 nucleotides read TGTGCCAGCAGCGGGGGCACAGATACGCAGTATTTT. Amino acids: CASSGGTDTQYF.